The 27 T cell receptor beta chains reported below all come from one sample, sequenced in a study of cytomegalovirus exposure and HLA in healthy donors (dated by TCRdb to about 2017). The library was made by the immunoSEQ multiplex PCR assay. For the multiplex PCR, a mixture combining 60 forward primers for TCR Vbeta segments and 13 reverse primers for TCR Jbeta segments was used. Held by TCRdb, this immuneACCESS table contains in-frame sequences only and omits some clones. Under half of the omission traces to an unresolved V gene where checked; the cause of the rest is unknown. The sample table lists roughly 120,000 clones, less than 80% of them with a count of one. The ten largest clones take up roughly 8% of the sample. The sequenced material came from PBMCs. The receptors stem from a woman aged 50 to 60 in good health and CMV-seropositive.

This clone was observed a handful of times. The chain recombines TRBV7-2 with TRBJ2-7; a weak D match, TRBD2 (6 bases). The V gene lost 5 bases and the J gene lost 6 bases, with 17 bases spanning the gap. The length of the CDR3 is 14 residues. The V gene's germline CDR1 is SGHTA and CDR2 FQGNSA. CDR3 DNA: TGTGCCAGCAGCCTCGCTAGCGTGGGCATCGAGCAGTACTTC. This encodes CASSLASVGIEQYF.

The rearrangement joins TRBV4-1 to TRBJ2-7; D is perhaps TRBD2 (6 bases). The CDR3 runs 15 residues. V shed 1 base and J shed 0 bases, with 10 bases lying between them. Germline V gene lookup returns CDR1 MGHRA and CDR2 YSYEKL. The CDR3, as DNA: TGCGCCAGCAGCCAAGGGGACGGGGGCTCCTACGAGCAGTACTTC. Translating gives CASSQGDGGSYEQYF.

The chain links TRBV11-3 to TRBJ2-5, with a possible D match to TRBD2 (5 bases). Germline assignment: CDR1 SGHNT and CDR2 YENEEA. CDR3 size: 15 residues. V lost 0 bases and J 5 bases, leaving 13 bases between the germline ends. Here the CDR3 reads CASSLESAPGETQYF. The DNA for the CDR3 is TGTGCCAGCAGCTTAGAGTCCGCCCCGGGGGAGACCCAGTACTTC. Filled out from reference TRBV11-3 and TRBJ2-5, the complete variable domain reads EAGVVQSPRYKIIEKKQPVAFWCNPISGHNTLYWYLQNLGQGPELLIRYENEEAVDDSQLPKDRFSAERLKGVDSTLKIQPAELGDSAVYLCASSLESAPGETQYFGPGTRLLVL.

This sequence joins TRBV12-1 and TRBJ2-5; the table's TRBD2 call for D was not verified on the DNA. The assigned J gene may be wrong: the sequence end matches TRBJ2-7 better. TRBV12-1 is a recognized pseudogene. This CDR3 region has 18 residues. CDR3: CASSFDRGLAGGTYEQYF. The DNA of the CDR3 is TGTGCCAGCAGCTTTGATAGGGGACTAGCGGGAGGTACCTACGAGCAGTACTTC.

The V and J genes are TRBV7-8 and TRBJ2-2; the D is unclear. The germline V and J ends were trimmed by 2 bases and 7 bases, with 8 bases remaining between them. CDR3 length equals 13 residues. CDR1 SGHVS and CDR2 FQNEAQ come from the germline V gene. As DNA, the CDR3 is TGTGCCAGCAGCTTACGATCCGGCGGGGAGCTGTTTTTT. Protein: CASSLRSGGELFF.

The chain recombines TRBV11-2 with TRBJ2-1; 8 bases are a match to TRBD1. Germline loops: CDR1 SGHAT, CDR2 FQNNGV. V gave up 1 base and J gave up 7 bases; unmatched junction bases: 12. The CDR3 consists of 17 residues. The CDR3 nucleotides are TGTGCCAGCAGCTTAGGGGGTGGCCTACAGGGGGGAAATGAGCAGTTCTTC. This gives the protein CASSLGGGLQGGNEQFF. Full variable domain (remainder filled in from reference TRBV11-2 and TRBJ2-1): EAGVAQSPRYKIIEKRQSVAFWCNPISGHATLYWYQQILGQGPKLLIQFQNNGVVDDSQLPKDRFSAERLKGVDSTLKIQPAKLEDSAVYLCASSLGGGLQGGNEQFFGPGTRLTVL.

This clone was observed once. The V gene is TRBV7-9, the J gene TRBJ1-1; the D is unclear. Germline CDR1 and CDR2: SEHNR and FQNEAQ (reference sequence). V lost 5 bases to trimming and J lost 0 bases, with 7 bases between them. This CDR3 is 13 amino acids long. The CDR3: CASSITVNTEAFF. The CDR3 region has the DNA TGTGCCAGCAGCATAACAGTGAACACTGAAGCTTTCTTT.

The CDR3 nucleotides read TGTGCCACCAGCAGAGATCTCCCGGACAGGGGGTATAATGAGCAGTTCTTC. Amino acids: CATSRDLPDRGYNEQFF. The genes are TRBV15 and TRBJ2-1; 10 bases fit TRBD1. V trimming: 0 bases; J trimming: 7 bases; junction bases outside the gene matches: 9. In germline, CDR1 is LNHNV, CDR2 YYDKDF (reference sequence). The CDR3 runs to 17 residues.

This chain joins TRBV5-1 and TRBJ2-7; 10 nucleotides align to TRBD1. V shed 4 bases and J 2 bases; nucleotides not matched to a gene: 6. This CDR3 region has 15 residues. The germline gives CDR1 SGHRS, CDR2 YFSETQ. As DNA, the CDR3 is TGCGCCAGCAGCAACGGACAGGGGGGGACCTACGAGCAGTACTTC. This gives the protein CASSNGQGGTYEQYF.

The chain has TRBV11-2 and TRBJ2-5; 7 nucleotides agree with TRBD2. The CDR3 length is 16 residues. V shed 4 bases and J 4 bases; nucleotides not matched to a gene: 12. The germline gives CDR1 SGHAT, CDR2 FQNNGV. Here the CDR3 reads CASSSLGVWGGETQYF. CDR3 nucleotides: TGTGCCAGCAGCTCCCTGGGCGTTTGGGGGGGAGAGACCCAGTACTTC.

The chain has TRBV19 and TRBJ2-1; 9 bases align to TRBD2. In germline, CDR1 is LNHDA, CDR2 SQIVND (reference sequence). Germline trimming cut 3 bases from V and 7 bases from J; bases unmatched to any gene: 7. The length of the CDR3 is 15 residues. CDR3 protein: CASSMTSGGWNEQFF. The DNA for the CDR3 is TGTGCCAGTAGTATGACTAGCGGAGGGTGGAATGAGCAGTTCTTC.

This clone has a single count. The CDR3 spells CASSDYGGAGELFF. The CDR3 DNA reads as TGTGCCAGCAGCGACTACGGGGGGGCCGGGGAGCTGTTTTTT. This rearrangement joins TRBV7-6 to TRBJ2-2, with TRBD2 identical over 8 bases. The V gene end was trimmed by 5 bases and the J gene end by 6 bases; junction bases not matched to a gene: 5. CDR1 and CDR2 (germline): SGHVS, FNYEAQ. The CDR3 spans 14 residues.

The J gene is TRBJ1-1, the V gene TRBV13, with 7 bases that match TRBD1. From germline, CDR1 is PRHDT and CDR2 FYEKMQ (reference sequence). J gave up 8 bases and V 1 base, and 7 bases lay outside the gene matches. The CDR3 has 14 amino acids. The CDR3 DNA sequence: TGTGCCAGCAGCTTAGAGGGGGCTGGGGGGGAAGCTTTCTTT. It specifies CASSLEGAGGEAFF. The full variable domain, completed using reference TRBV13 and TRBJ1-1, is AAGVIQSPRHLIKEKRETATLKCYPIPRHDTVYWYQQGPGQDPQFLISFYEKMQSDKGSIPDRFSAQQFSDYHSELNMSSLELGDSALYFCASSLEGAGGEAFFGQGTRLTVV.

V gene TRBV19 combines with J gene TRBJ2-5; no definite D call. The V gene lost 0 bases and the J gene lost 7 bases, with 15 bases spanning the gap. Per the germline V gene, CDR1 is LNHDA and CDR2 is SQIVND (reference sequence). This CDR3 is built from 15 residues. The CDR3 DNA follows: TGTGCCAGTAGTATAGATAGCTTCCCGCCCGGGACCCAGTACTTC. Translated, it gives CASSIDSFPPGTQYF. Combining the CDR3 with reference TRBV19 and TRBJ2-5 gives the whole variable domain DGGITQSPKYLFRKEGQNVTLSCEQNLNHDAMYWYRQDPGQGLRLIYYSQIVNDFQKGDIAEGYSVSREKKESFPLTVTSAQKNPTAFYLCASSIDSFPPGTQYFGPGTRLLVL.

This chain links TRBV5-1 with TRBJ2-3; the D gene is possibly TRBD2 (5 bases). V was shortened by 2 bases and J by 4 bases, with 14 bases between the two germline ends. Germline lookup yields CDR1 SGHRS and CDR2 YFSETQ. The CDR3 length is 15 residues. The CDR3 sequence is CASSLGEGLADTQYF. In nucleotides, the CDR3 is TGCGCCAGCAGCTTAGGCGAGGGCCTCGCAGATACGCAGTATTTT. Combining the CDR3 with reference TRBV5-1 and TRBJ2-3 gives the whole variable domain KAGVTQTPRYLIKTRGQQVTLSCSPISGHRSVSWYQQTPGQGLQFLFEYFSETQRNKGNFPGRFSGRQFSNSRSEMNVSTLELGDSALYLCASSLGEGLADTQYFGPGTRLTVL.

A remark on this clone: The sample has other DNA sequences that encode this CDR3 too. The chain uses TRBV29-1 and TRBJ1-1; D might be TRBD1 (6 bases). V was trimmed by 5 bases and J by 2 bases, leaving 9 bases between them. From germline, CDR1 is SQVTM and CDR2 ANQGSEA. This CDR3 contains 12 residues. CDR3 amino acids: CSVNRANTEAFF. CDR3 sequence (DNA): TGCAGCGTTAACAGGGCAAACACTGAAGCTTTCTTT.

Remarks on this clone: The sample contains more than one DNA sequence encoding this CDR3. The V gene is TRBV9, the J gene TRBJ2-5, with D possibly being TRBD1 (6 bases). Between the trimmed V and J ends, which lost 4 bases and 1 base, there was a span of 11 bases. The CDR3 is made up of 14 amino acids. From germline, CDR1 is SGDLS and CDR2 YYNGEE. CDR3 sequence reads: CASSPGQFQETQYF. In nucleotides, the CDR3 is TGTGCCAGCAGCCCTGGACAGTTCCAAGAGACCCAGTACTTC.

This chain connects TRBV19 to TRBJ1-5; tentatively, D is TRBD1 (5 bases). V was clipped by 8 bases and J by 0 bases, with 14 bases between them. Germline lookup yields CDR1 LNHDA and CDR2 SQIVND (reference sequence). The CDR3 totals 15 residues. The DNA for the CDR3 is TGTGCCAGTGCTGCAGACAGTTATAGCAATCAGCCCCAGCATTTT. It yields the protein CASAADSYSNQPQHF.

The J gene is TRBJ1-1, the V gene TRBV7-8; no clear D. Trimming took 4 bases from V and 5 from J, leaving 11 bases between them. This CDR3 is 13 amino acids long. The V gene's germline CDR1 is SGHVS and CDR2 FQNEAQ. The CDR3 reads CASSSPAGTEAFF. The CDR3 bases are TGTGCCAGCAGCTCCCCGGCGGGAACTGAAGCTTTCTTT.

This clone was detected a few times. The V and J genes are TRBV7-8 and TRBJ1-1; 7 bases agree with TRBD1. V shed 6 bases, J shed 4 bases, and the junction held 8 bases outside the gene matches. From germline, CDR1 is SGHVS and CDR2 FQNEAQ. The CDR3 totals 14 residues. The CDR3 coding sequence is TGTGCCAGCAGACCTAACAGGGGTATCACTGAAGCTTTCTTT. This encodes CASRPNRGITEAFF. Looking up the rest from reference TRBV7-8 and TRBJ1-1 gives the full variable domain: GAGVSQSPRYKVAKRGQDVALRCDPISGHVSLFWYQQALGQGPEFLTYFQNEAQLDKSGLPSDRFFAERPEGSVSTLKIQRTQQEDSAVYLCASRPNRGITEAFFGQGTRLTVV.

This clone was recorded only once. The chain combines TRBV7-2 with TRBJ1-2, with 9 bases lining up with TRBD1. V lost 6 bases to trimming and J lost 7 bases; unmatched junction nucleotides: 9. The CDR3 runs 14 residues. The germline CDR1 and CDR2 sequences are SGHTA and FQGNSA. In DNA form, the CDR3 reads TGTGCCAGCAGGCAAGGGACAGGGATTGGTGGCTACACCTTC. Translation gives CASRQGTGIGGYTF. The whole variable domain, remainder taken from reference TRBV7-2 and TRBJ1-2, is GAGVSQSPSNKVTEKGKDVELRCDPISGHTALYWYRQSLGQGLEFLIYFQGNSAPDKSGLPSDRFSAERTGGSVSTLTIQRTQQEDSAVYLCASRQGTGIGGYTFGSGTRLTVV.

Remarks on this clone: One end of the junction does not line up with germline, which may come from a read error. This chain links TRBV7-3 with TRBJ2-4; D is perhaps TRBD2 (7 bases). CDR1 and CDR2 from the germline V gene are SGHTA and FQGTGA. CDR3 length equals 16 residues. Here the CDR3 DNA reads TGTGCCAGCAAGCCCCCCGGGGGGCTAGCCAAAAACAGTCAGTACTTC. Protein product: CASKPPGGLAKNSQYF.

The chain is built from TRBV20-1 and TRBJ2-7; D is uncertain. Trimming pared 4 bases from V and 7 bases from J, leaving 11 bases between. The CDR3 sequence is 11 residues long. Germline CDR1 reads DFQATT; CDR2 reads SNEGSKA (reference sequence). The CDR3 region has the DNA TGCAGTGCTAAGCAGGTCGAAGAGCAGTACTTC. The encoded protein is CSAKQVEEQYF.

The chain employs TRBV9 and TRBJ1-5, with D perhaps TRBD1 (5 bases). CDR1 is SGDLS and CDR2 is YYNGEE in the germline V gene. The CDR3 runs to 13 residues. Trimming left V 6 bases short and J 7 bases short, with 14 bases between. CDR3 sequence (DNA): TGTGCCAGCAATTCGGGGGGGGACCAGCCCCAGCATTTT. Encoded protein: CASNSGGDQPQHF.

The J gene is TRBJ2-3, the V gene TRBV11-2; D not resolved. Per germline, CDR1 SGHAT and CDR2 FQNNGV. The CDR3 spans 14 residues. Trimming left V 1 base short and J 6 bases short, with 11 bases between. CDR3 in amino acids: CASSLGLFGDTQYF. In DNA, the CDR3 is TGTGCCAGCAGCTTAGGACTTTTCGGGGATACGCAGTATTTT.

This clone was counted a single time. The chain has TRBV7-3 and TRBJ1-1; D call uncertain. V lost 6 bases to trimming and J lost 3 bases, with 14 bases between them. The CDR3 has 14 amino acids. Germline V CDR1 and CDR2: SGHTA, FQGTGA. The CDR3 is CASRSGGWDTEAFF. The DNA of the CDR3 is TGTGCCAGCAGGTCCGGAGGATGGGACACTGAAGCTTTCTTT.

This sequence joins TRBV9 and TRBJ2-3; 9 nucleotides align to TRBD2. The CDR3 is 20 residues long. Losses at the gene ends were 3 bases for V and 0 bases for J; bases not matched to a gene: 17. Germline CDR1 is SGDLS and CDR2 is YYNGEE. The CDR3 DNA follows: TGTGCCAGCAGCGGGGGGGCGCTAGCGGGATACCGCTCTAGCACAGATACGCAGTATTTT. Its protein is CASSGGALAGYRSSTDTQYF.